This T cell receptor (beta chain) appears in the sequencing data of a study of cytomegalovirus exposure and HLA in healthy donors. Background on the study: The early release's HLA-typed donors yielded approximately 81 million unique TCRs.

In the case of this clone: Its specificity is unknown.

Both 60 Vbeta primers and 13 Jbeta primers went into the PCR. Original processing notes: A follow-up analysis tallied around 80 million unique TCR beta chains, roughly 11 million shared. Profiling relied on immunoSEQ multiplex PCR, and the TCRdb table lists in-frame clones only, not all of them. The V and J calls and clone size come from that table; D and trimming were worked out from the DNA. The table includes tens of thousands of clones, 86% detected once. Overall study results and limits: Compared with the approximately 700-donor mean, an Asian-associated ancestry cluster reportedly had fewer N-insertions, according to a later analysis.

The germline V and J ends were trimmed by 4 bases and 5 bases, with 14 bases remaining between them. This CDR3 is built from 14 residues. Germline CDR1 is MNHEY and CDR2 is SMNVEV (reference sequence). Specimen: PBMCs. The V and J genes are TRBV27 and TRBJ2-5; D is perhaps TRBD1 (7 bases). The sequence came from a woman in her thirties or forties in good health and CMV-seropositive. In DNA, the CDR3 is TGTGCCAGCAGTTCGCCAGGGGGGAAGGAGACCCAGTACTTC. Translating it yields CASSSPGGKETQYF.